This T cell receptor (beta chain) was identified during a study of blood T cell repertoires in COVID-19. CDR1 is KGHSH, CDR2 LQKENI, per germline. The CDR3 totals 13 residues. Trimming shortened V by 0 bases and J by 4 bases, and 6 bases separated the two germline ends. Seattle's cohort entered during active infection and was followed longitudinally. Produced via immunoSEQ multiplex PCR; TCRdb's table is partial and in-frame only. The table has some 300,000 clones, about 88% seen once. This clonotype was sampled from a woman aged 70 to 79 with COVID-19, enrolled during active disease. V gene TRBV18 combines with J gene TRBJ1-1; D remains ambiguous. Sequencing was done on a sample of peripheral blood. The CDR3 loop reads CASSPPSVTEAFF. In DNA form, the CDR3 reads TGTGCCAGCTCACCACCGTCGGTCACTGAAGCTTTCTTT.